These 21 T cell receptor beta chains came from one sample sequenced in a study of OX40 agonist ivuxolimab in advanced cancers. Clones were sequenced by immunoSEQ multiplex PCR, and TCRdb holds only the in-frame ones, with some missing. The profile shows around 110,000 clones, 90% of them singletons. The specimen was CD4+ or CD8+ T cells sorted from blood, collected in a trial of the OX40 agonist ivuxolimab. The receptor set was obtained from an adult with an advanced solid tumor such as melanoma, head and neck, liver or kidney cancer.

The chain links TRBV6-6 to TRBJ2-4, with D hard to call. The V end was cut by 5 bases, the J end by 1 base, with 9 bases between. The CDR3 contains 14 residues. Germline V gene data show CDR1 as MNHNY and CDR2 as SVGAGI (reference sequence). The CDR3 here is CASSHLGAKNIQYF. The CDR3 region has the DNA TGTGCCAGCAGTCATCTTGGGGCCAAAAACATTCAGTACTTC.

The chain couples TRBV9 to TRBJ2-7; D is unclear. Germline lookup yields CDR1 SGDLS and CDR2 YYNGEE. With 3 bases removed from V and 2 bases from J, the gap between germline ends came to 12 bases. The CDR3 has 14 amino acids. The CDR3 loop reads CASSETSVAYEQYF. The CDR3 nucleotides read TGTGCCAGCAGCGAGACGTCGGTAGCCTACGAGCAGTACTTC.

Here the CDR3 reads CASSVGDRGITDTQYF. CDR3 bases: TGTGCCAGCAGCGTAGGAGACAGGGGCATTACAGATACGCAGTATTTT. This chain joins TRBV9 and TRBJ2-3; TRBD1 matches at 8 bases. CDR3 length: 16 residues. From germline, CDR1 is SGDLS and CDR2 YYNGEE. Trimming at V came to 0 bases and at J to 3 bases, leaving 6 bases not matched to a gene.

This clone was found once. The rearrangement links TRBV18 to TRBJ2-1; 9 nucleotides match TRBD2. CDR3 length equals 17 residues. Germline trimming cut 1 base from V and 2 bases from J; bases unmatched to any gene: 6. The V gene's germline CDR1 is KGHSH and CDR2 LQKENI. The CDR3 nucleotides read TGTGCCAGCTCACCACTAGCGGGGGCCGAAACCTACAATGAGCAGTTCTTC. Its protein product is CASSPLAGAETYNEQFF. Looking up the rest from reference TRBV18 and TRBJ2-1 gives the full variable domain: NAGVMQNPRHLVRRRGQEARLRCSPMKGHSHVYWYRQLPEEGLKFMVYLQKENIIDESGMPKERFSAEFPKEGPSILRIQQVVRGDSAAYFCASSPLAGAETYNEQFFGPGTRLTVL.

The chain joins TRBV7-9 to TRBJ2-7, with 12 nucleotides matching TRBD2. V was clipped by 5 bases and J by 0 bases; unmatched bases: 8. The germline V gene encodes CDR1 SEHNR and CDR2 FQNEAQ (reference sequence). The CDR3 has 17 amino acids. The CDR3 reads CASSAATSGGYSYEQYF. DNA of the CDR3: TGTGCCAGCAGCGCCGCGACTAGCGGGGGATACTCCTACGAGCAGTACTTC.

This clone was seen only once. The chain couples TRBV9 to TRBJ2-1, with no clear D. This CDR3 contains 15 residues. V shed 0 bases and J shed 5 bases, with 12 bases lying between them. Germline values: CDR1 SGDLS, CDR2 YYNGEE. The CDR3 DNA reads TGTGCCAGCAGCGTAGAAGTCCCCCCCCACAATGAGCAGTTCTTC. This codes for CASSVEVPPHNEQFF. Variable domain in full (rest from reference TRBV9 and TRBJ2-1): DSGVTQTPKHLITATGQRVTLRCSPRSGDLSVYWYQQSLDQGLQFLIQYYNGEERAKGNILERFSAQQFPDLHSELNLSSLELGDSALYFCASSVEVPPHNEQFFGPGTRLTVL.

V usage is TRBV10-3 and J usage is TRBJ2-7; D possibly uses TRBD1 or TRBD2 (6 bases each). The length of the CDR3 is 14 residues. Germline lookup yields CDR1 ENHRY and CDR2 SYGVKD. Between the trimmed V and J ends, which lost 0 bases and 3 bases, there was a span of 9 bases. CDR3 coding DNA: TGTGCCATCAGTGAGTCGGGGGGCGGCTACGAGCAGTACTTC. It translates to CAISESGGGYEQYF.

The chain links TRBV11-2 to TRBJ1-1; tentatively, D is TRBD1 (6 bases). CDR1 SGHAT and CDR2 FQNNGV come from the germline V gene. The CDR3 consists of 13 residues. Trimming removed 5 bases from V and 5 bases from J, with 12 bases in between. As DNA, the CDR3 is TGTGCCAGCAGCCCGGAAACAGGGACTGAAGCTTTCTTT. Translated, it gives CASSPETGTEAFF.

This chain joins TRBV30 and TRBJ1-2; 7 nucleotides match TRBD1. The CDR3 runs to 14 residues. CDR1 and CDR2 from the germline V gene are GTSNPN and SVGIG (reference sequence). V lost 6 bases and J lost 1; bases outside the gene matches: 8. For the CDR3, the DNA is TGTGCCTGCCGGGACAGACTGATTAACTATGGCTACACCTTC. Amino acids: CACRDRLINYGYTF.

The chain links TRBV2 to TRBJ2-2, with 8 bases aligning to TRBD1. Germline trimming cut 8 bases from V and 1 base from J; bases unmatched to any gene: 3. The germline V gene encodes CDR1 SNHLY and CDR2 FYNNEI. The CDR3 sequence is 14 residues long. CDR3 loop: CASAGQGNTGELFF. CDR3 bases: TGTGCCAGCGCCGGACAGGGGAACACCGGGGAGCTGTTTTTT.

This clone was observed a single time. The chain joins TRBV4-3 to TRBJ1-1, with unresolved D. The CDR3 totals 15 residues. CDR1 and CDR2 from the germline V gene are LGHNA and YSLEER. V dropped 0 bases and J dropped 2 bases, with 10 bases sitting between them. In nucleotides, the CDR3 is TGCGCCAGCAGCCAAGATCTGGGGAGTAACACTGAAGCTTTCTTT. As protein: CASSQDLGSNTEAFF.

The chain has TRBV6-5 and TRBJ1-2, with D possibly matching TRBD1 (5 bases). Germline assignment: CDR1 MNHEY and CDR2 SVGAGI. The CDR3 is 12 amino acids. Trimming shortened V by 5 bases and J by 6 bases, and 10 bases separated the two germline ends. The chain's CDR3 is CASSEWGHGYTF. CDR3 sequence (DNA): TGTGCCAGCAGTGAATGGGGCCATGGCTACACCTTC.

Only a few counts were recorded for this clone. The genes are TRBV14 and TRBJ1-2; perhaps TRBD1 as D (6 bases). V was clipped by 4 bases and J by 2 bases, with 8 bases between them. The germline V gene has CDR1 SGHDN and CDR2 FVKESK. This CDR3 is built from 13 residues. The CDR3 bases are TGTGCCAGCAGCCCTGGACAGAACTATGGCTACACCTTC. Protein: CASSPGQNYGYTF.

This clone came up once. The genes are TRBV27 and TRBJ1-1; the D gene is possibly TRBD1 (5 bases). Trimming left V 7 bases short and J 0 bases short, with 15 bases between. CDR1 MNHEY and CDR2 SMNVEV come from the germline V gene (reference sequence). The CDR3 contains 15 residues. The CDR3 loop is CASTLGGGMNTEAFF. The CDR3 coding sequence is TGTGCCAGCACCCTCGGGGGGGGTATGAACACTGAAGCTTTCTTT.

The rearrangement links TRBV7-2 to TRBJ2-1, with 9 bases aligning to TRBD1. The V gene end was trimmed by 3 bases and the J gene end by 2 bases; junction bases not matched to a gene: 2. Per germline, CDR1 SGHTA and CDR2 FQGNSA. CDR3 size: 15 residues. DNA for the CDR3: TGTGCCAGCAGCTTGGACAGGGGTACCTACAATGAGCAGTTCTTC. As protein: CASSLDRGTYNEQFF.

This clone was detected only a few times. V gene TRBV11-2 combines with J gene TRBJ1-5; 11 bases fit TRBD1. V dropped 5 bases and J dropped 4; count of bases not matched to a gene: 4. The CDR3 is made up of 15 amino acids. Germline values: CDR1 SGHAT, CDR2 FQNNGV. The CDR3 protein is CASSRGQGANQPQHF. CDR3 coding DNA: TGTGCCAGCAGCCGAGGACAGGGGGCGAATCAGCCCCAGCATTTT.

The chain has TRBV10-1 and TRBJ2-7, with 9 bases that match TRBD1. V trimming: 8 bases; J trimming: 7 bases; junction bases outside the gene matches: 9. This CDR3 is built from 13 residues. CDR1 is WNHNN, CDR2 SYGVQD, per germline (reference sequence). In DNA, the CDR3 is TGCGCCAGCTCACCGGGGACAGGGCGTGAGCAGTACTTC. It codes for CASSPGTGREQYF.

This chain connects TRBV11-3 to TRBJ2-7, with 8 positions matching TRBD2. The J segment lost 6 bases and the V segment lost 5 bases, leaving 9 bases of the junction unmatched. The CDR3 contains 14 residues. The V gene's germline CDR1 is SGHNT and CDR2 YENEEA. This chain's CDR3 is CASSPPGLGVEQYF. The CDR3 region has the DNA TGTGCCAGCAGCCCTCCGGGACTAGGCGTCGAGCAGTACTTC.

V is TRBV10-3 and J is TRBJ1-5; 10 nucleotides agree with TRBD1. V shed 6 bases and J 5 bases; nucleotides not matched to a gene: 7. This CDR3 region has 15 residues. Per the germline V gene, CDR1 is ENHRY and CDR2 is SYGVKD. CDR3 region: CAISSGGQGYQPQHF. Written as DNA, the CDR3 is TGTGCCATCAGCTCAGGGGGACAGGGGTATCAGCCCCAGCATTTT.

V is TRBV6-5 and J is TRBJ1-6, with D perhaps matching TRBD1 (6 bases). Trimming pared 4 bases from V and 11 bases from J, leaving 15 bases between. Germline V gene sequence: CDR1 MNHEY, CDR2 SVGAGI. The CDR3 runs to 14 residues. This CDR3 reads CASSSTGTSPPLHF. The CDR3 nucleotides are TGTGCCAGCAGTTCCACAGGGACCTCCCCACCCCTCCACTTT.

This chain connects TRBV5-1 to TRBJ2-7, with D perhaps matching TRBD1 or TRBD2 (6 bases each). The germline CDR1 and CDR2 sequences are SGHRS and YFSETQ. The V end was cut by 7 bases, the J end by 7 bases, with 15 bases between. This CDR3 has 12 residues. The CDR3 DNA sequence: TGCGCCAGCCTGGGGGGCGCTGGGGAGCAGTACTTC. Its protein product is CASLGGAGEQYF.